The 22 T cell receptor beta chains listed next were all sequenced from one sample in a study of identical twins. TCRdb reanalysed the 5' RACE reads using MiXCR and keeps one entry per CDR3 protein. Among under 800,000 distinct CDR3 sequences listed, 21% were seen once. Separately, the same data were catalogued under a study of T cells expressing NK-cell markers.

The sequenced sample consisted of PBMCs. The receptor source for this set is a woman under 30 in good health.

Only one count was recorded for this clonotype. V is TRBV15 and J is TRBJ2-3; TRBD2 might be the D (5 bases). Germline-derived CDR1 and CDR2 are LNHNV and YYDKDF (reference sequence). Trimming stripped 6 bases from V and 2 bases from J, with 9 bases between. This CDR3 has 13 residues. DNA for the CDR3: TGTGCCACCAGAGCGGCGAACACAGATACGCAGTATTTT. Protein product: CATRAANTDTQYF. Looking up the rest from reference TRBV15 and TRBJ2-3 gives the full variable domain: DAMVIQNPRYQVTQFGKPVTLSCSQTLNHNVMYWYQQKSSQAPKLLFHYYDKDFNNEADTPDNFQSRRPNTSFCFLDIRSPGLGDTAMYLCATRAANTDTQYFGPGTRLTVL.

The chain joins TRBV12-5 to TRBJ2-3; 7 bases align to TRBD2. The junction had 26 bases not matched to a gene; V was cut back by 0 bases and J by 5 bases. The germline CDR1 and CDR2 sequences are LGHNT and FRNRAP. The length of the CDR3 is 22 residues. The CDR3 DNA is TGTGCTAGTGGTTTGGTACTTCCCCTGACTAGCCCGGGAGATGGGTTGGGAGATACGCAGTATTTT. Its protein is CASGLVLPLTSPGDGLGDTQYF. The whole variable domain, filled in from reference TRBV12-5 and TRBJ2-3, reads DARVTQTPRHKVTEMGQEVTMRCQPILGHNTVFWYRQTMMQGLELLAYFRNRAPLDDSGMPKDRFSAEMPDATLATLKIQPSEPRDSAVYFCASGLVLPLTSPGDGLGDTQYFGPGTRLTVL.

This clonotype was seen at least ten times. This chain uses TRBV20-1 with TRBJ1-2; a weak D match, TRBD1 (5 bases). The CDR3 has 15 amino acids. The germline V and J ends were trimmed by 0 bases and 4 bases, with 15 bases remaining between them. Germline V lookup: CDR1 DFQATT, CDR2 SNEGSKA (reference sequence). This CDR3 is CSARDAESGGYGYTF. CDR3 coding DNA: TGCAGTGCTAGAGACGCTGAAAGCGGGGGCTATGGCTACACCTTC.

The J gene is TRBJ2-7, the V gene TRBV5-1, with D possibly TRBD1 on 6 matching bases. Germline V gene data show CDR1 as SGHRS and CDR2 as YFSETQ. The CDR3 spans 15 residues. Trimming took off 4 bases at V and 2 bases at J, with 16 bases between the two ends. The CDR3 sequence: CASSARGTEAYEQYF. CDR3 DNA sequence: TGCGCCAGCAGCGCGAGGGGGACGGAAGCCTACGAGCAGTACTTC.

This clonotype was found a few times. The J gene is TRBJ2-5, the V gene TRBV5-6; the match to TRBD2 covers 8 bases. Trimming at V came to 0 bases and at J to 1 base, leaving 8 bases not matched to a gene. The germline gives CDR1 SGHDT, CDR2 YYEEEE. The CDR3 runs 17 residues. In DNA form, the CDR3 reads TGTGCCAGCAGCTTGGGGGTCAGCGGGGGTTTCCAAGAGACCCAGTACTTC. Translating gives CASSLGVSGGFQETQYF.

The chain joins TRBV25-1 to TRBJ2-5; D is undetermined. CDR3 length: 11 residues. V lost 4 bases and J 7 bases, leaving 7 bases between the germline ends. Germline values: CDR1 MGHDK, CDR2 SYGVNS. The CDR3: CASSVNRTQYF. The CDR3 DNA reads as TGTGCCAGCAGTGTAAATCGGACCCAGTACTTC.

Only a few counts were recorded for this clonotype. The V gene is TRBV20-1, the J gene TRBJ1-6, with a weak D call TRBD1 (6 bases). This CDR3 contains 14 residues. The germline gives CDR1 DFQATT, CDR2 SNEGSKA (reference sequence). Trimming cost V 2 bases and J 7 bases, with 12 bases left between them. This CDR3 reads CSARFAGVNSPLHF. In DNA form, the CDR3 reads TGCAGTGCTAGATTCGCAGGGGTCAATTCACCCCTCCACTTT.

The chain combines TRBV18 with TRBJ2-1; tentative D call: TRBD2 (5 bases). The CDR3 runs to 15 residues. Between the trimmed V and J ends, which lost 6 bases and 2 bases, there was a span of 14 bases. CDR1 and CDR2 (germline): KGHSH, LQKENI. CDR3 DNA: TGTGCCAGCTCCCCCCGGACTTCAACCTACAATGAGCAGTTCTTC. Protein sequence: CASSPRTSTYNEQFF.

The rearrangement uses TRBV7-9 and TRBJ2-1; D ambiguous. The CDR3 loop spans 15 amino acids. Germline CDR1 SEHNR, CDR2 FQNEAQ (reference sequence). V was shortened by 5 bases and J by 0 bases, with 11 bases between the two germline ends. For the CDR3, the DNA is TGTGCCAGCAGCATCGGCGCCAGCTCCTACAATGAGCAGTTCTTC. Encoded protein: CASSIGASSYNEQFF. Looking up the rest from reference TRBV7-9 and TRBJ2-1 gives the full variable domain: DTGVSQNPRHKITKRGQNVTFRCDPISEHNRLYWYRQTLGQGPEFLTYFQNEAQLEKSRLLSDRFSAERPKGSFSTLEIQRTEQGDSAMYLCASSIGASSYNEQFFGPGTRLTVL.

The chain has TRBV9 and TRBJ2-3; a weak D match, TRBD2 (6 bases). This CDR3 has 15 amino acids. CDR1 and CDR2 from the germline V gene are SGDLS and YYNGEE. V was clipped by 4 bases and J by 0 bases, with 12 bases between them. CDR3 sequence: CASSPDGRSTDTQYF. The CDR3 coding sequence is TGTGCCAGCAGCCCAGATGGGAGGAGCACAGATACGCAGTATTTT.

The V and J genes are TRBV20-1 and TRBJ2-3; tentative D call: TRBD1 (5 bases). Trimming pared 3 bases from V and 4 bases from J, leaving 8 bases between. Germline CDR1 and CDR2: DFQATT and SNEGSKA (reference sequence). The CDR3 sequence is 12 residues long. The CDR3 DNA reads TGCAGTGCTAGGACAGTCCCAGATACGCAGTATTTT. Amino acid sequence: CSARTVPDTQYF.

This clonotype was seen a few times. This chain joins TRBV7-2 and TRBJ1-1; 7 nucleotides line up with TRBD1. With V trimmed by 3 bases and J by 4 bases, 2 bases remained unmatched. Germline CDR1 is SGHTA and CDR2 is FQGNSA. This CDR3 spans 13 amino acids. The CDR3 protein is CASSFRQGTEAFF. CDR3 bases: TGTGCCAGCAGCTTCAGACAGGGCACTGAAGCTTTCTTT. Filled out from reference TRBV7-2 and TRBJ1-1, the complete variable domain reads GAGVSQSPSNKVTEKGKDVELRCDPISGHTALYWYRQSLGQGLEFLIYFQGNSAPDKSGLPSDRFSAERTGGSVSTLTIQRTQQEDSAVYLCASSFRQGTEAFFGQGTRLTVV.

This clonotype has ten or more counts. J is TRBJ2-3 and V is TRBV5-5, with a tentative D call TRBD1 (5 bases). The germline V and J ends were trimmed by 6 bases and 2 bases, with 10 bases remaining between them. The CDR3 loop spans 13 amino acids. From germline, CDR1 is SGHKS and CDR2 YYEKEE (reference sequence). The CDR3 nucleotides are TGTGCCAGCAAAGGACAATACACAGATACGCAGTATTTT. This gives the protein CASKGQYTDTQYF.

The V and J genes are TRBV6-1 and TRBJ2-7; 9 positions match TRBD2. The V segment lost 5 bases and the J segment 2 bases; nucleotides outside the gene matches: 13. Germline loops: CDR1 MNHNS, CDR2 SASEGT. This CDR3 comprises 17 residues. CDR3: CASSKSGTSILPYEQYF. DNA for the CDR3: TGTGCCAGCAGTAAATCCGGGACTAGCATTCTCCCCTACGAGCAGTACTTC.

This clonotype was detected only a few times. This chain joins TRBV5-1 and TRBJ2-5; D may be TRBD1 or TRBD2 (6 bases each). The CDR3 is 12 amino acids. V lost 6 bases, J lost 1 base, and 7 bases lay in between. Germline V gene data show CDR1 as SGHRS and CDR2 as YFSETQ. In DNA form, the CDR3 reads TGCGCCAGCACGGGGGCCCAAGAGACCCAGTACTTC. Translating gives CASTGAQETQYF.

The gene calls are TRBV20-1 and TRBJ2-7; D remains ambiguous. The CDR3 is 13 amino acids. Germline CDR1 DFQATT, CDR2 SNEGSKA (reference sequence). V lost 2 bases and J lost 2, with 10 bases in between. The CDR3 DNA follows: TGCAGTGCTAGAACCCTACAAACCTACGAGCAGTACTTC. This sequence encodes CSARTLQTYEQYF.

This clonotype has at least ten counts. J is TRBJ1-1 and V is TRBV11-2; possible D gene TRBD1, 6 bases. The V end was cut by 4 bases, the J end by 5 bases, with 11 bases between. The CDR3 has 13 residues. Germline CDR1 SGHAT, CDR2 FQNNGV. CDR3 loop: CASSSTRGTEAFF. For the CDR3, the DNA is TGTGCCAGCAGCTCCACCAGGGGAACTGAAGCTTTCTTT.

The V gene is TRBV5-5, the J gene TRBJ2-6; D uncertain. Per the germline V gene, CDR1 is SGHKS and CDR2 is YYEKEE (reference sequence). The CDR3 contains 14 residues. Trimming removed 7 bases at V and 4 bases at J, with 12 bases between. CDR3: CASASLLGANVLTF. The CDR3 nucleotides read TGTGCCAGCGCTAGTCTACTCGGGGCCAACGTCCTGACTTTC.

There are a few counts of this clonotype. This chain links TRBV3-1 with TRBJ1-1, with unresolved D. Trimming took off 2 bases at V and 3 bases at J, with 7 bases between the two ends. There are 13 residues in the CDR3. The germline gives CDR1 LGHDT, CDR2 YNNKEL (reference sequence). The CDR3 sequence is CASSQRTDTEAFF. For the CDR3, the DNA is TGTGCCAGCAGCCAAAGGACGGACACTGAAGCTTTCTTT.

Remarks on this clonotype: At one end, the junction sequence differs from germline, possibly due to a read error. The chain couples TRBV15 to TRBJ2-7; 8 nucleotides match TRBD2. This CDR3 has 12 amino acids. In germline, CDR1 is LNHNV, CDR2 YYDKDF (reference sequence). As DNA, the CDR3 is TGTGCCACCAGCAGAGATAGGGGACTAGGAGTCTTC. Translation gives CATSRDRGLGVF.

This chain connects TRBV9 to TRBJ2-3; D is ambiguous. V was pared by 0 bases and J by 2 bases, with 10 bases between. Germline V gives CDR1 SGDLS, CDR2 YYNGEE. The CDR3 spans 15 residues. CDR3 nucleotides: TGTGCCAGCAGCGTAGTAGGTGGGCTCACAGATACGCAGTATTTT. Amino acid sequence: CASSVVGGLTDTQYF.

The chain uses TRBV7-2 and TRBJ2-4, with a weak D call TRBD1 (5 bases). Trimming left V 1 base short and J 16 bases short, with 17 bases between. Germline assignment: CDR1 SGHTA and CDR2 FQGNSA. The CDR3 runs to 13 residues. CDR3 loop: CASSLDPGRASYF. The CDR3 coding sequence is TGTGCCAGCAGCTTAGACCCGGGCAGGGCCTCCTACTTC. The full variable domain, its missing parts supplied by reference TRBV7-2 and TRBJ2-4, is GAGVSQSPSNKVTEKGKDVELRCDPISGHTALYWYRQSLGQGLEFLIYFQGNSAPDKSGLPSDRFSAERTGGSVSTLTIQRTQQEDSAVYLCASSLDPGRASYFGAGTRLSVL.